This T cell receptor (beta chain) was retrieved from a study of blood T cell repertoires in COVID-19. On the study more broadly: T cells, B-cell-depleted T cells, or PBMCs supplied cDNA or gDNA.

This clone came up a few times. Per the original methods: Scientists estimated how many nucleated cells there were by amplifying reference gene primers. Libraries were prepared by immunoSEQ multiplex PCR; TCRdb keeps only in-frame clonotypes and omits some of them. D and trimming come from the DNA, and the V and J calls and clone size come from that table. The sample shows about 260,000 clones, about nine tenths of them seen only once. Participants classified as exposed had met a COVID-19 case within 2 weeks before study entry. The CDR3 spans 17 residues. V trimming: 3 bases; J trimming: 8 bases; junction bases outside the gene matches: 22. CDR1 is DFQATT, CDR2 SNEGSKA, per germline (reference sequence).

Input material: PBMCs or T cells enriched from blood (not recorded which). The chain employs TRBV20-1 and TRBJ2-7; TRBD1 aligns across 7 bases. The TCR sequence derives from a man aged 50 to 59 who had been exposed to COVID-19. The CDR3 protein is CSASGVYKQGPRFQQYF. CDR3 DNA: TGCAGTGCTAGTGGAGTATACAAACAGGGGCCCCGATTTCAGCAGTACTTC.